Each of the 24 T cell receptor beta chains below was sequenced from the same sample in a study of beta chain features in type 1 diabetes. Study-level points and caveats: Moderate but significant shortening of TCRB CDR3s was recorded in all four CD4+ subsets from Type 1 diabetes patients.

What was sequenced were expressed TCRB transcripts, since all of the isolated RNA had been reverse transcribed. Method: immunoSEQ multiplex PCR; TCRdb's copy keeps in-frame clones and lacks some. The sample has approximately 170,000 clones, roughly 60% seen once. These receptors are not linked to any known antigen. The sequenced sample was naive CD4+ T cells from blood. Source of these receptors: a man aged 30 to 45 with type 1 diabetes.

V is TRBV20-1 and J is TRBJ2-1, with D perhaps TRBD2 (6 bases). From germline, CDR1 is DFQATT and CDR2 SNEGSKA (reference sequence). CDR3 size: 11 residues. The ends were cut back, 0 bases at V and 14 bases at J, with 11 bases in the middle. The CDR3 loop reads CSAREEWGEFF. The CDR3 DNA is TGCAGTGCTAGAGAGGAATGGGGGGAGTTCTTC.

The chain links TRBV5-1 to TRBJ1-5; 8 nucleotides line up with TRBD1. CDR1 SGHRS and CDR2 YFSETQ come from the germline V gene. The CDR3 is 16 residues long. J lost 0 bases, V lost 0 bases, and 2 bases had no gene match. CDR3 nucleotide sequence: TGCGCCAGCAGCTTGGGGACAGGGAATAGCAATCAGCCCCAGCATTTT. It encodes CASSLGTGNSNQPQHF.

This clone was recorded a few times. This chain uses TRBV29-1 with TRBJ1-2; possible D gene TRBD1, 5 bases. CDR3 size: 13 residues. V lost 1 base to trimming and J lost 8 bases, with 14 bases between them. Germline V lookup: CDR1 SQVTM, CDR2 ANQGSEA. The CDR3 DNA sequence: TGCAGCGTTGAAGCGGGACTTCCGGGAGGCTACACCTTC. Translation: CSVEAGLPGGYTF.

The table lists this clone with a few counts. The V and J genes are TRBV7-2 and TRBJ2-5; 7 nucleotides match TRBD1. The germline V gene has CDR1 SGHTA and CDR2 FQGNSA. This CDR3 contains 13 residues. V shed 5 bases, J shed 2 bases, and the junction held 2 bases outside the gene matches. CDR3 coding DNA: TGTGCCAGCAGCGTGGGACAGCAAGAGACCCAGTACTTC. Its translation: CASSVGQQETQYF.

Comments on this clone: This specimen includes other DNA sequences encoding the same CDR3. V is TRBV4-3 and J is TRBJ2-7; D remains ambiguous. This CDR3 contains 13 residues. The V end lost 0 bases, the J end lost 4 bases, and 7 bases lay between the germline ends. The V gene's germline CDR1 is LGHNA and CDR2 YSLEER. For the CDR3, the DNA is TGCGCCAGCAGCCAAGAAGCCAGTTACGAGCAGTACTTC. This sequence encodes CASSQEASYEQYF.

The chain has TRBV27 and TRBJ2-5; D is perhaps TRBD1 (6 bases). Germline loops: CDR1 MNHEY, CDR2 SMNVEV (reference sequence). The length of the CDR3 is 15 residues. V dropped 2 bases and J dropped 5 bases, with 15 bases sitting between them. This chain's CDR3 is CASSLLGQRRETQYF. As DNA, the CDR3 is TGTGCCAGCAGTTTACTAGGACAGAGGCGGGAGACCCAGTACTTC.

The chain couples TRBV5-6 to TRBJ1-1, with D unresolved. CDR1 is SGHDT, CDR2 YYEEEE, per germline. The CDR3 loop spans 12 amino acids. V lost 4 bases to trimming and J lost 7 bases, with 11 bases between them. Here the CDR3 reads CASSPKHREAFF. The CDR3 region has the DNA TGTGCCAGCAGCCCAAAACACCGTGAAGCTTTCTTT.

The V and J genes are TRBV7-2 and TRBJ2-3; D is possibly TRBD1 (5 bases). Trimming took off 5 bases at V and 2 bases at J, with 14 bases between the two ends. This CDR3 comprises 15 residues. Germline V CDR1 and CDR2: SGHTA, FQGNSA. CDR3: CASSPRRADTDTQYF. DNA for the CDR3: TGTGCCAGCAGCCCCCGCAGGGCTGACACAGATACGCAGTATTTT.

This clone came up a few times. The gene calls are TRBV9 and TRBJ2-1; 8 nucleotides line up with TRBD1. Germline CDR1 SGDLS, CDR2 YYNGEE. This CDR3 spans 13 amino acids. Losses at the gene ends were 4 bases for V and 4 bases for J; bases not matched to a gene: 1. CDR3 sequence (DNA): TGTGCCAGCAGCCAGGGGGCTTACAATGAGCAGTTCTTC. It codes for CASSQGAYNEQFF. Complete variable domain (other parts from reference TRBV9 and TRBJ2-1): DSGVTQTPKHLITATGQRVTLRCSPRSGDLSVYWYQQSLDQGLQFLIQYYNGEERAKGNILERFSAQQFPDLHSELNLSSLELGDSALYFCASSQGAYNEQFFGPGTRLTVL.

This chain connects TRBV29-1 to TRBJ2-4; D possibly uses TRBD1 or TRBD2 (5 bases each). Trimming pared 4 bases from V and 0 bases from J, leaving 10 bases between. This CDR3 contains 14 residues. Per germline, CDR1 SQVTM and CDR2 ANQGSEA. Written as DNA, the CDR3 is TGCAGCGTTGCGGGACCTCTAGCCAAAAACATTCAGTACTTC. Residues: CSVAGPLAKNIQYF. Combining the CDR3 with reference TRBV29-1 and TRBJ2-4 gives the whole variable domain SAVISQKPSRDICQRGTSLTIQCQVDSQVTMMFWYRQQPGQSLTLIATANQGSEATYESGFVIDKFPISRPNLTFSTLTVSNMSPEDSSIYLCSVAGPLAKNIQYFGAGTRLSVL.

J is TRBJ1-2 and V is TRBV10-3, with D unclear. V dropped 4 bases and J dropped 5 bases, with 5 bases sitting between them. CDR3 length: 11 amino acids. CDR1 is ENHRY, CDR2 SYGVKD, per germline. CDR3 protein: CAISGEYGYTF. The CDR3, as DNA: TGTGCCATCAGTGGGGAGTATGGCTACACCTTC.

This clone showed up just a few times. The rearrangement joins TRBV19 to TRBJ2-4, with D uncertain. The CDR3 is 15 amino acids. CDR1 is LNHDA, CDR2 SQIVND, per germline (reference sequence). Deletions cut 8 bases from V and 0 bases from J, with 14 bases between. CDR3 bases: TGTGCCAGTGTCAATGAGGCTGGAGCCAAAAACATTCAGTACTTC. It codes for CASVNEAGAKNIQYF.

The chain links TRBV7-2 to TRBJ2-3; possibly TRBD1 or TRBD2 for D (5 bases each). Germline V CDR1 and CDR2: SGHTA, FQGNSA. Trimming shortened V by 5 bases and J by 4 bases, and 13 bases separated the two germline ends. There are 14 residues in the CDR3. This CDR3 is CASSRAWDPDTQYF. The CDR3 DNA reads as TGTGCCAGCAGCCGGGCTTGGGACCCAGATACGCAGTATTTT.

The V gene is TRBV25-1, the J gene TRBJ1-4; D is unclear. The CDR3 loop spans 14 amino acids. V was pared by 4 bases and J by 0 bases, with 6 bases between. Germline assignment: CDR1 MGHDK and CDR2 SYGVNS. CDR3 nucleotide sequence: TGTGCCAGCAGTGGGGCCACAACTAATGAAAAACTGTTTTTT. It codes for CASSGATTNEKLFF.

This chain links TRBV5-1 with TRBJ2-7; TRBD1 matches at 7 bases. CDR1 and CDR2 from the germline V gene are SGHRS and YFSETQ. V lost 0 bases and J lost 3; bases outside the gene matches: 6. The CDR3 is 15 amino acids. The DNA of the CDR3 is TGCGCCAGCAGCTTGGCCTTAGGACAGGACTACGAGCAGTACTTC. Protein sequence: CASSLALGQDYEQYF. Using reference TRBV5-1 and TRBJ2-7 for the parts outside the CDR3, the full variable domain is KAGVTQTPRYLIKTRGQQVTLSCSPISGHRSVSWYQQTPGQGLQFLFEYFSETQRNKGNFPGRFSGRQFSNSRSEMNVSTLELGDSALYLCASSLALGQDYEQYFGPGTRLTVT.

The V call is TRBV7-2, the J call TRBJ2-1; 10 nucleotides align to TRBD2. Losses at the gene ends were 0 bases for V and 1 base for J; bases not matched to a gene: 0. The CDR3 covers 16 residues. Germline V gives CDR1 SGHTA, CDR2 FQGNSA. The CDR3, as DNA: TGTGCCAGCAGCTTAGCACTAGCGGGGTCCTACAATGAGCAGTTCTTC. Translating it yields CASSLALAGSYNEQFF.

This clone has only a few counts. This sequence joins TRBV30 and TRBJ2-7; perhaps TRBD1 as D (5 bases). Trimming took off 2 bases at V and 7 bases at J, with 15 bases between the two ends. Per the germline V gene, CDR1 is GTSNPN and CDR2 is SVGIG (reference sequence). The CDR3 loop spans 13 amino acids. In DNA, the CDR3 is TGTGCCTGGAGTTCCTCAGGGATCGGAGAGCAGTACTTC. Amino acid sequence: CAWSSSGIGEQYF. The variable domain in full, completed from reference TRBV30 and TRBJ2-7, reads SQTIHQWPATLVQPVGSPLSLECTVEGTSNPNLYWYRQAAGRGLQLLFYSVGIGQISSEVPQNLSASRPQDRQFILSSKKLLLSDSGFYLCAWSSSGIGEQYFGPGTRLTVT.

The gene calls are TRBV29-1 and TRBJ2-1; D possibly corresponds to TRBD1 (6 bases). This CDR3 is built from 15 residues. The V end was cut by 4 bases, the J end by 5 bases, with 18 bases between. In germline, CDR1 is SQVTM, CDR2 ANQGSEA. CDR3 residues: CSVGAGTPWDNEQFF. The CDR3 DNA follows: TGCAGCGTTGGCGCCGGGACACCCTGGGACAATGAGCAGTTCTTC.

The genes are TRBV10-3 and TRBJ1-5; TRBD1 might be the D (5 bases). Per germline, CDR1 ENHRY and CDR2 SYGVKD. CDR3 length equals 17 residues. Trimming left V 2 bases short and J 3 bases short, with 17 bases between. The chain's CDR3 is CAISEATASPDNQPQHF. CDR3 nucleotides: TGTGCCATCAGTGAGGCGACAGCCTCACCTGACAATCAGCCCCAGCATTTT.

This clone appeared a few times. The CDR3 loop reads CSVATRVDSPLHF. The DNA of the CDR3 is TGCAGCGTTGCCACCAGGGTAGATTCACCCCTCCACTTT. V usage is TRBV29-1 and J usage is TRBJ1-6; a weak D match, TRBD1 (5 bases). The CDR3 extends over 13 amino acids. V was cut by 4 bases and J by 8 bases, with 12 bases left in between. Germline CDR1 and CDR2: SQVTM and ANQGSEA. Drawing the rest from reference TRBV29-1 and TRBJ1-6, the complete variable domain is SAVISQKPSRDICQRGTSLTIQCQVDSQVTMMFWYRQQPGQSLTLIATANQGSEATYESGFVIDKFPISRPNLTFSTLTVSNMSPEDSSIYLCSVATRVDSPLHFGNGTRLTVT.

This clone has just a few counts. The CDR3 coding sequence is TGCAGCGTTGAAGATAAAAGGGGAAACTACGAGCAGTACTTC. It translates to CSVEDKRGNYEQYF. J is TRBJ2-7 and V is TRBV29-1, with D maybe TRBD1 (5 bases). The CDR3 sequence is 14 residues long. Per germline, CDR1 SQVTM and CDR2 ANQGSEA. The V and J ends lost 0 bases and 3 bases respectively, with 12 bases between them.

The chain is built from TRBV9 and TRBJ1-2; the match to TRBD1 covers 8 bases. CDR3 size: 16 residues. Germline V gene sequence: CDR1 SGDLS, CDR2 YYNGEE. The V segment lost 1 base and the J segment 3 bases; nucleotides outside the gene matches: 8. The DNA of the CDR3 is TGTGCCAGCAGCGTAACGCCTGACAGGGGAGACTATGGCTACACCTTC. It is translated as CASSVTPDRGDYGYTF.

The chain combines TRBV29-1 with TRBJ1-1; a possible D gene is TRBD1 (5 bases). This CDR3 region has 13 residues. The V and J ends lost 4 bases and 11 bases respectively, with 20 bases between them. The germline V gene has CDR1 SQVTM and CDR2 ANQGSEA. The CDR3 nucleotides read TGCAGCGTTGGGGGACCAAGACTGCCTGCGGCTTTCTTT. Amino acid sequence: CSVGGPRLPAAFF.

This chain uses TRBV25-1 with TRBJ2-5, with 7 bases that match TRBD1. V lost 7 bases, J lost 5 bases, and 10 bases stayed unmatched. The CDR3 loop spans 14 amino acids. Germline V gives CDR1 MGHDK, CDR2 SYGVNS. CDR3 nucleotides: TGTGCCAGCACCGACAGGGTAGATGGTGAGACCCAGTACTTC. This sequence encodes CASTDRVDGETQYF.